Listed below are T cell receptor beta chains from one sample, sequenced in a study of T cells in Graves' hyperthyroidism and ophthalmopathy. TCRdb reanalysed the multiplex PCR reads using MiXCR and keeps one entry per CDR3 protein. This table has 660,000 or so distinct CDR3 sequences, about 20% appearing once. The sample consisted of blood. The receptors come from a man aged 25 to 45 with Graves' ophthalmopathy. The CDR3 runs from the conserved cysteine through the conserved F or W. Fields, in order: J gene, CDR3 length, V gene, clone size, CDR3 protein. Only part of the rows carry a size: once, few, many, or a class if the clone is expanded.

j_call: TRBJ2-1
cdr3_length: 17
v_call: TRBV3-1
clone_size: .
cdr3_aa: CASSQESASVTYNEQFF

j_call: TRBJ2-7
cdr3_length: 11
v_call: TRBV28
clone_size: many
cdr3_aa: CASGTTYEQYF

j_call: TRBJ2-1
cdr3_length: 13
v_call: TRBV13
clone_size: .
cdr3_aa: CASSPRSDNEQFF

j_call: TRBJ2-2
cdr3_length: 16
v_call: TRBV10-3
clone_size: few
cdr3_aa: CAISEVGGANTGELFF

j_call: TRBJ2-4
cdr3_length: 16
v_call: TRBV7-2
clone_size: .
cdr3_aa: CASSLIAGIAKNIQYF

j_call: TRBJ2-2
cdr3_length: 13
v_call: TRBV12-3/TRBV12-4
clone_size: many
cdr3_aa: CASTQGGTGELFF

j_call: TRBJ1-5
cdr3_length: 15
v_call: TRBV20-1
clone_size: .
cdr3_aa: CSAGDGSSGNQPQHF

j_call: TRBJ2-1
cdr3_length: 13
v_call: TRBV29-1
clone_size: few
cdr3_aa: CSVEGSAYNEQFF

j_call: TRBJ2-1
cdr3_length: 15
v_call: TRBV9
clone_size: .
cdr3_aa: CASSPSLTSYNEQFF

j_call: TRBJ1-5
cdr3_length: 12
v_call: TRBV2
clone_size: .
cdr3_aa: CASSPGLAGVHF

j_call: TRBJ1-1
cdr3_length: 14
v_call: TRBV12-3/TRBV12-4
clone_size: many
cdr3_aa: CASRTQGGGTEAFF

j_call: TRBJ2-1
cdr3_length: 21
v_call: TRBV29-1
clone_size: many
cdr3_aa: CSVPPTGLAGGSPQPYNEQFF

j_call: TRBJ2-7
cdr3_length: 16
v_call: TRBV6-6
clone_size: .
cdr3_aa: CASSYSLAGASYEQYF

j_call: TRBJ1-1
cdr3_length: 13
v_call: TRBV10-1
clone_size: few
cdr3_aa: CASMRGRNTEAFF

j_call: TRBJ1-5
cdr3_length: 20
v_call: TRBV2
clone_size: many
cdr3_aa: CASSEAPWDSSLPGNQPQHF

j_call: TRBJ2-6
cdr3_length: 17
v_call: TRBV6-1
clone_size: .
cdr3_aa: CASIRAQGWAGANVLTF